This T cell receptor (beta chain) was observed in a study of post-analysis software for immune sequencing data. The study's findings and limits: In multiple sclerosis, normalized Chao1 diversity was significantly below that of controls. Five or six TRBV segments, TRBV5-6, TRBV5-1 and TRBV20-1 among them, were found more frequent in patients than controls.

Incorporated into the TCR beta cDNA libraries were unique molecular identifiers, which served to reduce PCR and sequencing biases. From the PCR reads, TCRdb called clonotypes with MiXCR, one entry per CDR3 protein. The profile shows fewer than 850,000 distinct CDR3 sequences, roughly 27% of them singletons. Germline CDR1 is SEHNR and CDR2 is FQNEAQ (reference sequence). There are 13 residues in the CDR3. This clonotype was counted a few times. Its antigen is not identified. Relative to the germline gene, one junction end is altered; a read error may explain this. Sequencing was carried out using blood. This TCR was recovered from a girl aged 5-17 years with multiple sclerosis. The gene calls are TRBV7-9 and TRBJ2-3; no reliable D call. CDR3 amino acids: CSSSPRSTDTQYF. For the CDR3, the DNA is TGTTCCAGCAGCCCTAGGTCCACAGATACGCAGTATTTT.